One and the same sample provided the 10 T cell receptor beta chains below, sequenced in a study of blood T cell repertoires in COVID-19. Sequencing was performed with immunoSEQ multiplex PCR; in TCRdb, only in-frame clones are kept and a portion is missing. Here the sample spans 30,000 to 40,000 clones, over 90% being singletons. Sample: peripheral blood. The receptors come from a male donor with active COVID-19.

The chain recombines TRBV7-6 with TRBJ2-7; 9 bases are a match to TRBD1. The V gene's germline CDR1 is SGHVS and CDR2 FNYEAQ. After removal of 5 bases from V and 3 bases from J, the junction contained 2 bases not matched to a gene. The CDR3 has 13 residues. The CDR3 loop is CASSATGGYEQYF. In DNA form, the CDR3 reads TGTGCCAGCAGCGCGACAGGGGGCTACGAGCAGTACTTC.

The rearrangement uses TRBV10-3 and TRBJ1-1; the match to TRBD1 covers 7 bases. The germline V gene encodes CDR1 ENHRY and CDR2 SYGVKD. V shed 7 bases, J shed 3 bases, and the junction held 11 bases outside the gene matches. The CDR3 totals 15 residues. The DNA for the CDR3 is TGTGCCATCAAGACACGGGACAGTCTCGACACTGAAGCTTTCTTT. This encodes CAIKTRDSLDTEAFF.

The chain joins TRBV6-5 to TRBJ1-2, with D tentatively TRBD1 (6 bases). Trimming removed 8 bases at V and 6 bases at J, with 16 bases between. Germline CDR1 is MNHEY and CDR2 is SVGAGI. This CDR3 contains 13 residues. The CDR3 region has the DNA TGTGCCAGCCTTCAAAACAGGGCCCATGGCTACACCTTC. Translating gives CASLQNRAHGYTF.

The genes are TRBV19 and TRBJ2-5; D perhaps matches TRBD1 (6 bases). This CDR3 region has 13 residues. Germline values: CDR1 LNHDA, CDR2 SQIVND (reference sequence). V shed 4 bases and J shed 3 bases, with 9 bases lying between them. The CDR3, as DNA: TGTGCCAGTAGTAAGAACAGGGAAGAGACCCAGTACTTC. Translated, it gives CASSKNREETQYF.

J is TRBJ1-5 and V is TRBV7-8; TRBD1 is a possible D gene (5 bases). V was clipped by 2 bases and J by 6 bases, with 14 bases between them. Germline values: CDR1 SGHVS, CDR2 FQNEAQ. The length of the CDR3 is 15 residues. CDR3: CASSLHQGPSQPQHF. CDR3 bases: TGTGCCAGCAGCTTACATCAGGGTCCAAGTCAGCCCCAGCATTTT.

The rearrangement uses TRBV5-1 and TRBJ2-1; perhaps TRBD2 as D (7 bases). Looked up from germline, CDR1 is SGHRS and CDR2 is YFSETQ. Deletions cut 8 bases from V and 4 bases from J, with 22 bases between. The CDR3 contains 16 residues. The CDR3 spells CASRPTEGGPYNEQFF. For the CDR3, the DNA is TGCGCCAGTCGACCCACGGAGGGGGGGCCATACAATGAGCAGTTCTTC.

The rearrangement uses TRBV6-5 and TRBJ2-1; 9 bases match TRBD1. The germline V gene encodes CDR1 MNHEY and CDR2 SVGAGI. This CDR3 region has 14 residues. V gave up 8 bases and J gave up 9 bases; unmatched junction bases: 11. CDR3 region: CASRRDRVLVEQFF. The CDR3 DNA reads TGTGCCAGCCGGCGGGACAGGGTTTTGGTTGAGCAGTTCTTC.

The chain carries TRBV5-4 and TRBJ1-1, with 7 bases aligning to TRBD1. CDR3 length equals 15 residues. CDR1 and CDR2 from the germline V gene are SGHNT and YYREEE (reference sequence). V lost 3 bases to trimming and J lost 4 bases; unmatched junction nucleotides: 9. This CDR3 reads CASSSGQAIGTEAFF. As DNA, the CDR3 is TGTGCCAGCAGCTCCGGACAGGCGATTGGCACTGAAGCTTTCTTT.

The gene calls are TRBV15 and TRBJ1-5, with 7 positions matching TRBD1. Germline V gene lookup returns CDR1 LNHNV and CDR2 YYDKDF (reference sequence). The V gene end was trimmed by 3 bases and the J gene end by 4 bases; junction bases not matched to a gene: 0. The CDR3 sequence is 13 residues long. This CDR3 reads CATSRGQNQPQHF. In nucleotides, the CDR3 is TGTGCCACCAGCAGGGGACAGAATCAGCCCCAGCATTTT.

The gene calls are TRBV7-9 and TRBJ2-7; 11 bases agree with TRBD1. Germline V gives CDR1 SEHNR, CDR2 FQNEAQ (reference sequence). This CDR3 spans 16 amino acids. The trim removed 5 bases at V and 3 bases at J, leaving 9 bases unmatched. The CDR3 reads CASSTEIGTGGYEQYF. CDR3 nucleotides: TGTGCCAGCAGCACTGAAATAGGGACAGGGGGCTACGAGCAGTACTTC.